This T cell receptor beta chain originates from a study of shared clonotypes between healthy human individuals. Study-wide results and caveats: Shared across a few donors were around 5% of the naive CD4 clonotypes.

Worth noting for this clone: What it recognizes is unknown.

HIV-negative, healthy adults without recent acute infections or vaccinations were the donors. The CDR3 is 16 residues long. Per the germline V gene, CDR1 is MGHRA and CDR2 is YSYEKL. Between the trimmed V and J ends, which lost 3 bases and 0 bases, there was a span of 11 bases. Each replicate PCR on the sorted subsets used approximately 180 ng DNA (around 31,000 T cell genomes). Repertoires were generated with immunoSEQ multiplex PCR, while TCRdb's copy carries only in-frame clones and drops some. There are 740,000 or so clones in the sample; around 73% occur only once, and under 2% lies in the top ten.

This chain links TRBV4-1 with TRBJ2-2; possibly TRBD2 for D (5 bases). What was sequenced was memory CD4+ T cells sorted from blood. Indicated subset: CD45RA-negative fraction. This TCR was sampled from a woman in her 30s in good health. Written as DNA, the CDR3 is TGCGCCAGCAGCCATCCTAGCAGATCGAACACCGGGGAGCTGTTTTTT. Translated: CASSHPSRSNTGELFF.